This T cell receptor (beta chain) was found in a study of shared clonotypes between healthy human individuals. V was clipped by 6 bases and J by 3 bases; unmatched bases: 7. The CDR3 is made up of 15 amino acids. Germline V gene sequence: CDR1 MDHEN, CDR2 SYDVKM. Measured with immunoSEQ multiplex PCR; TCRdb has only the in-frame clones, and not every one. Of about 480,000 clones detected, roughly 78% appear once; the ten largest clones hold under 15%. This sequence originates from a middle-aged woman in good health. Some clones in this sample may be carry-over from other donors' samples. This chain joins TRBV28 and TRBJ1-5, with 8 bases that match TRBD1. Material for sequencing was PBMCs. CDR3 protein: CASSQTGDTNQPQHF. DNA of the CDR3: TGTGCCAGCAGCCAGACAGGGGACACCAATCAGCCCCAGCATTTT.